This TCR delta chain comes out of a study of Vδ1+ human thymocytes (dated by TCRdb to the late 2010s). A note on the overall study: mRNA-level TRG and TRD CDR3 repertoires of highly purified Vdelta1+ thymocytes from young children were characterised as a data resource. The multiplex-based CDR3 amplicon strategy had previously been validated against 5'RACE-based CDR3 amplicon generation methods.

Thymic samples were depleted of alphabeta T cells, then CD3+ TCRVdelta1+ TCRVdelta2- thymocytes were FACS-sorted. Sorted Vdelta1+ thymocyte purity ranged from about 97% to 99.6%. Thymic specimens were obtained from about 8 paediatric patients, aged from roughly 5 days to 16 months, who were undergoing corrective cardiac surgery. Thymic tissue was dispersed, and mononuclear cells were isolated on a Histopaque-1077 density gradient. For staining, the antibodies used were anti-TCRVdelta1 clone TS8.2, anti-TCRVdelta2 clone B6, anti-CD3 clone HIT3a and anti-TCRalphabeta clone IP26. Reading from cysteine to phenylalanine, the CDR3 counts 18 amino acids. CDR3 DNA is the only sequence kept; it has 54 bases, read in frame from the first base. Sequences GEAIGNYY (CDR1) and EKD (CDR2) are obtained from the germline V gene. The germline ends are 22 bases apart after V is trimmed by 1 base and J by 2 bases. Study-wide conclusions, independent of this receptor: Many TRG clonotypes were shared between donors (up to about 6.9x10^3), whereas TRD repertoires were essentially private (max about 120 shared). Despite high sort purity, roughly 18% of thymic TRD sequences were Vdelta2 (and few Vdelta3), unlike peripheral blood Vdelta1+ controls. Because no clustering by age or sex was observed, donors were not stratified by these variables in the analyses. Unlike the oligoclonal repertoires in peripheral blood, the thymic TRG and TRD repertoires appeared highly polyclonal, with Gaussian CDR3 length distributions. The use of highly purified populations and single-cell validation was advised by the authors, since misinterpretation of bulk repertoire data could be caused by unexpected Vdelta2 sequences.

RNA extraction was carried out with the RNeasy mini kit, and reverse transcription was then done using Superscript III. Multiplex PCR was used to generate CDR3 amplicons, with pooled V-gene forward primers and a constant-region reverse primer carrying Illumina adaptor overhangs. After gel purification, the amplicons were indexed with Nextera index primers over eight extra PCR cycles and then purified using AMPure XP beads. The libraries were sequenced on an Illumina MiSeq using paired-end 250 bp reads, dual indexing and an approximately 19% PhiX spike-in. Under the source paper's analysis protocol: Read quality was checked with FastQC, and TRG read pairs were merged using ea-utils fastq-join. Annotation of sequences was performed with IMGT/HighV-QUEST, only productive sequences with unambiguous V-gene assignment were retained, and clonotypes were defined by identical CDR3 sequence. VDJtools 1.1.1, tcR 2.2.3, Treemap and vegan Shannon diversity in R 3.4.4 were used for downstream analysis. TCRdb called clones from the public reads with CATT, and repeated DNA sequences were later combined into one row. TCRdb, rather than the study authors, made the V and J calls. The sample table lists fewer than 90,000 delta-chain clones, 30% to 45% of them with a count of one. About 0.26% of the sample is in the top ten clones.

This clone has just a few counts. Its antigen is not yet known. No clone much larger than this one lies a single base away; base qualities are absent. This TCR derives from a boy under two years old who had congenital heart surgery. Rearrangement joined TRDV2 to TRDJ1, with the identity of the D gene unclear. Specimen: Vdelta1+ gamma-delta thymocytes from the thymus. The label giving this sample's cell subset or site can be read as: FACS-sorted CD3+ TCRalphabeta- TCRVdelta1+ TCRVdelta2- thymocytes. The CDR3 in this case is CACDTVRIRFYGTDKLIF. In nucleotides, the sequence is TGTGCCTGTGACACTGTAAGGATCCGGTTTTACGGGACCGATAAACTCATCTTT.